The clone carrying this T cell receptor (beta chain) was seen a few times. What it binds is not known. The CDR3 length is 14 residues. Germline assignment: CDR1 MDHEN and CDR2 SYDVKM. V shed 6 bases and J shed 10 bases, with 19 bases lying between them. This sample was taken from a study of beta chain features in type 1 diabetes. Regarding the study as a whole: All four CD4+ subsets from Type 1 diabetes patients carried moderately but significantly shorter TCRB CDR3s. Cells with high TCR expression could be over-represented by cDNA sequencing.

Each donor gave one heparinised blood draw averaging about 120 mL. Researchers reported sorting CD4+ naive, central memory, regulatory and stem cell-like memory cells via CD45RO/CCR7/CD25/CD127/CD95/CD27. Expressed TCRB transcripts were sequenced after all isolated RNA was converted to cDNA. The repertoire was sequenced with immunoSEQ multiplex PCR; TCRdb's copy has only in-frame clones and lacks some. This sample carries about 340,000 clones, approximately 9.9% of them seen once, and the ten largest clones take about 1%. The gene calls are TRBV28 and TRBJ1-5; D not resolved. The receptor comes from a man aged 30-40 years with type 1 diabetes. The source material was central memory CD4+ T cells from blood. The CDR3 DNA follows: TGTGCCAGCAGCCCTCCGGGCACCTATTACCCCCAGCATTTT. It encodes CASSPPGTYYPQHF.